A selection of T cell receptor beta chains follows, all from one sample in a study of blood T cell repertoires in COVID-19. The assay was immunoSEQ multiplex PCR, and TCRdb's table has in-frame clones only and misses some. The table includes 90,000 to 120,000 clones, roughly 80% detected once. Sequencing used peripheral blood. These receptors all come from a man aged 60 to 69 with acute or convalescent COVID-19. The CDR3 runs from the conserved cysteine through the conserved F or W. A D gene is named only where the DNA matches it firmly. Clone size appears in some rows only: once, few, many, or a class for an expanded clone.

size	V	J	D	CDR3	DNA
.	TRBV18	TRBJ2-3	.	CASSPLQGPDTQYF	TGTGCCAGCTCACCCTTACAGGGCCCAGATACGCAGTATTTT
few	TRBV7-2	TRBJ1-4	.	CASSLGRGGREKLFF	TGTGCCAGCAGCTTAGGTCGGGGGGGTCGGGAAAAACTGTTTTTT
few	TRBV29-1	TRBJ1-1	TRBD1	CSVDRGGTEAFF	TGCAGCGTCGACAGGGGGGGGACTGAAGCTTTCTTT
.	TRBV28	TRBJ2-7	.	CASTSGHYSYEQYF	TGTGCCAGCACCTCGGGACACTACTCCTACGAGCAGTACTTC
.	TRBV11-3	TRBJ1-2	.	CASSLAGARNYTF	TGTGCCAGCAGCTTAGCAGGGGCGCGAAACTACACCTTC
.	TRBV5-1	TRBJ2-3	.	CASSPLASTTTDTQYF	TGCGCCAGCAGCCCACTAGCATCTACCACCACAGATACGCAGTATTTT
.	TRBV9	TRBJ2-7	TRBD1	CASSVGGTGGYEQYF	TGTGCCAGCAGCGTAGGCGGGACAGGGGGTTACGAGCAGTACTTC
.	TRBV7-6	TRBJ1-5	TRBD1	CASSLRTGVDQPQHF	TGTGCCAGCAGCTTAAGGACAGGGGTTGATCAGCCCCAGCATTTT
.	TRBV5-1	TRBJ2-3	.	CASSLGQKPTDTQYF	TGCGCCAGCAGCTTGGGACAGAAACCCACAGATACGCAGTATTTT
.	TRBV11-3	TRBJ2-7	.	CASSREFSEQYF	TGTGCCAGCAGCCGGGAATTCTCTGAGCAGTACTTC
.	TRBV19	TRBJ1-1	TRBD1	CATMGQGNAEAFF	TGTGCCACCATGGGACAGGGGAACGCTGAAGCTTTCTTT
.	TRBV4-3	TRBJ2-3	.	CASSQELRGGTDTQYF	TGCGCCAGCAGCCAAGAGCTCAGGGGTGGTACAGATACGCAGTATTTT
.	TRBV7-9	TRBJ2-3	.	CASSFRWTVRNTDTQYF	TGTGCCAGCAGCTTCCGGTGGACAGTCAGGAACACAGATACGCAGTATTTT
.	TRBV19	TRBJ2-7	TRBD1	CASRDRGLLYEQYF	TGTGCCAGTCGCGACAGGGGCTTACTCTACGAGCAGTACTTC
.	TRBV6-1	TRBJ2-1	TRBD2	CASSELGGGDEQFF	TGTGCCAGCAGTGAATTGGGGGGAGGGGATGAGCAGTTCTTC
.	TRBV18	TRBJ1-1	.	CASSPRANTEAFF	TGTGCCAGCTCACCACGGGCGAACACTGAAGCTTTCTTT